This is a list of T cell receptor beta chains from one sample in a study of response to subunit inactivated influenza vaccine. Via MiXCR, TCRdb re-called the RT-PCR reads, giving one row per CDR3 protein. This sample yields fewer than 700,000 distinct CDR3 sequences, of which over 10% are seen a single time; around 12% belongs to the top ten. The input for sequencing was PBMCs from blood, taken roughly 48 days after vaccination. The receptors derive from a man between 45 and 60 years old who received an inactivated influenza vaccine. Each CDR3 is given with its conserved first and last residue. The order of the fields is V gene, D gene, clone size, J gene, CDR3 DNA, CDR3 protein. The D gene is left open where the match is weak. Size is stated for part of the rows, as once, few or many counts, or as a class when the clone is expanded.

V: TRBV7-9
D: TRBD2
size: NA
J: TRBJ2-1
DNA: TGTGCCAGCAGCTTCCTCAGTGGGCCAGCGGGAGGTTTTGAGCAGTTCTTC
CDR3: CASSFLSGPAGGFEQFF

V: TRBV29-1
D: NA
size: many
J: TRBJ2-5
DNA: TGCAGCGTTGATTTCGGGGAAGAGACCCAGTACTTC
CDR3: CSVDFGEETQYF

V: TRBV12-3/TRBV12-4
D: TRBD1
size: NA
J: TRBJ2-7
DNA: TGTGCCAGCAGTTTCATAACGGGACAGGGAGTTTACGAGCAGTACTTC
CDR3: CASSFITGQGVYEQYF

V: TRBV10-3
D: TRBD1
size: few
J: TRBJ1-5
DNA: TGTGCCATCGGACAGGCTTACAATCAGCCCCAGCATTTT
CDR3: CAIGQAYNQPQHF

V: TRBV12-3/TRBV12-4
D: NA
size: NA
J: TRBJ1-5
DNA: TGTGCCAGCAGCCGGACAGTGAATCAGCCCCAGCATTTT
CDR3: CASSRTVNQPQHF

V: TRBV6-5
D: TRBD2
size: NA
J: TRBJ2-5
DNA: TGTGCCAGCAGTTACTCGCGGAGCGGGAGATGGCAAGAGACCCAGTACTTC
CDR3: CASSYSRSGRWQETQYF

V: TRBV7-3
D: NA
size: NA
J: TRBJ2-1
DNA: TGTGCCAGCAGCTTAACCTCTTGGGGAGAGCAGTTCTTC
CDR3: CASSLTSWGEQFF

V: TRBV20-1
D: TRBD2
size: few
J: TRBJ2-2
DNA: TGCAGTGCTAGACCGGGACTAGCGGGGTCCGGGGAGCTGTTTTTT
CDR3: CSARPGLAGSGELFF

V: TRBV5-1
D: TRBD1
size: NA
J: TRBJ2-3
DNA: TGCGCCAGCAGCTTAGTTGGACAGGGGGCCGCAGATACGCAGTATTTT
CDR3: CASSLVGQGAADTQYF

V: TRBV6-2/TRBV6-3
D: TRBD1
size: NA
J: TRBJ2-1
DNA: TGTGCCAGCAGTTCGCCGGGGGGGACAGGGGATTTCAATGAGCAGTTCTTC
CDR3: CASSSPGGTGDFNEQFF

V: TRBV7-2
D: NA
size: NA
J: TRBJ2-1
DNA: TGTGCCAGCAGCTTAGCTGGCGTCGCCAATGAGCAGTTCTTC
CDR3: CASSLAGVANEQFF

V: TRBV6-2/TRBV6-3
D: NA
size: few
J: TRBJ2-3
DNA: TGTGCCAGCAGTGCCTCCTGGACCCCCAGCTCGTATACGCAGTATTTT
CDR3: CASSASWTPSSYTQYF

V: TRBV20-1
D: TRBD2
size: NA
J: TRBJ2-5
DNA: TGCAGTGCTAGAAAACTAGCGGGACGCGAGACCCAGTACTTC
CDR3: CSARKLAGRETQYF

V: TRBV20-1
D: NA
size: NA
J: TRBJ1-5
DNA: TGCAGTGCTACGGACGGCAATAGCAATCAGCCCCAGCATTTT
CDR3: CSATDGNSNQPQHF

V: TRBV24-1
D: TRBD2
size: NA
J: TRBJ2-3
DNA: TGTGCCTCCTCCGGCAGGACTAGCGGGGGCCAGGATACGCAGTATTTT
CDR3: CASSGRTSGGQDTQYF

V: TRBV6-1
D: TRBD1
size: few
J: TRBJ1-1
DNA: TGTGCCAGCACGGCCCAAGACGGACAGGGTACCTCTGAAGCTTTCTTT
CDR3: CASTAQDGQGTSEAFF

V: TRBV7-2
D: TRBD2
size: NA
J: TRBJ2-1
DNA: TGTGCCAGCAGATCGGGACTAGCGGGATTTTATGAGCAGTTCTTC
CDR3: CASRSGLAGFYEQFF